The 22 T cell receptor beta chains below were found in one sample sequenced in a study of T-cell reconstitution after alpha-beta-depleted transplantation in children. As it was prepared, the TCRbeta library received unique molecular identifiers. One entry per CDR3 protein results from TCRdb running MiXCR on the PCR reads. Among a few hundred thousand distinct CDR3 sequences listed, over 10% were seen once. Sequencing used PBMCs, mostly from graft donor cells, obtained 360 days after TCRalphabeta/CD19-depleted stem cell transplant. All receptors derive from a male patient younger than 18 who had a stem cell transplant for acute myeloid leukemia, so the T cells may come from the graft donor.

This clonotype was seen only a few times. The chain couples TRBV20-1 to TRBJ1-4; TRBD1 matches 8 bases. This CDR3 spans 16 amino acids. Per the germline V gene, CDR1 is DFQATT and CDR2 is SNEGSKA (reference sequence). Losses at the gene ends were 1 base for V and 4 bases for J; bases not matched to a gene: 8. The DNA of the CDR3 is TGCAGTGCTAGAGGCGCTGCCAGGGGGCGTAATGAAAAACTGTTTTTT. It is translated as CSARGAARGRNEKLFF.

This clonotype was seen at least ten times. Written as DNA, the CDR3 is TGCGCCAGCAGCTTGGAGGGCGGCTATGGCTACACCTTC. Its translation is CASSLEGGYGYTF. J is TRBJ1-2 and V is TRBV5-1; unclear D gene. The CDR3 is 13 amino acids. Germline CDR1 SGHRS, CDR2 YFSETQ. Trimming cost V 0 bases and J 4 bases, with 7 bases left between them.

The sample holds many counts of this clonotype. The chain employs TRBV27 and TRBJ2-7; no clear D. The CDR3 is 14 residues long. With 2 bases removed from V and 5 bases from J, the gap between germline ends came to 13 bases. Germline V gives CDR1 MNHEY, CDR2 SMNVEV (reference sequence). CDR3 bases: TGTGCCAGCAGTTTAAGTCTGACACACCACGAGCAGTACTTC. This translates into CASSLSLTHHEQYF.

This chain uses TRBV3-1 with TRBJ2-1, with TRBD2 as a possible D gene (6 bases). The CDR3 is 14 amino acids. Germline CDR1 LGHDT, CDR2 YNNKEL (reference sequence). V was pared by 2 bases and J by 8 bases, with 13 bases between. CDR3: CASSQTSTGDEQFF. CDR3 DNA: TGTGCCAGCAGCCAAACTAGTACGGGGGATGAGCAGTTCTTC.

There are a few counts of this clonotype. CDR3 protein: CASSDRGPQETQYF. The CDR3 DNA sequence: TGTGCCAGCAGTGACAGGGGGCCTCAAGAGACCCAGTACTTC. The chain joins TRBV28 to TRBJ2-5; 10 bases match TRBD1. This CDR3 contains 14 residues. In germline, CDR1 is MDHEN, CDR2 SYDVKM. After removal of 5 bases from V and 2 bases from J, the junction contained 2 bases not matched to a gene.

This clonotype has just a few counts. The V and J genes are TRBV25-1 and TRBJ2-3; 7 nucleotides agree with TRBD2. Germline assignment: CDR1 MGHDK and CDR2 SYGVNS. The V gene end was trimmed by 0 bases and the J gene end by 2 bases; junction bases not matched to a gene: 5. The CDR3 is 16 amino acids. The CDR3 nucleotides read TGTGCCAGCAGTGAATATATTGGGACTAACACAGATACGCAGTATTTT. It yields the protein CASSEYIGTNTDTQYF.

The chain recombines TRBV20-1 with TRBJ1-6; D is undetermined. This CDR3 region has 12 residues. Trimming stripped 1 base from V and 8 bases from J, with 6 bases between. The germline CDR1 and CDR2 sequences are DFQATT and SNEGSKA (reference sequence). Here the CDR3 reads CSARGQYSPLHF. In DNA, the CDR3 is TGCAGTGCTAGAGGCCAGTATTCACCCCTCCACTTT.

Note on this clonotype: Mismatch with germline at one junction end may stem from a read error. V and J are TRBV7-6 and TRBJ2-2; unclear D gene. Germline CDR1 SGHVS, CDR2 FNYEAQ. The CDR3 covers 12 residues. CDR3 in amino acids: CASSSKTGELFF. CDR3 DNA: TGTGCCAGCAGCTCGAAGACCGGGGAGCTGTTTTTT.

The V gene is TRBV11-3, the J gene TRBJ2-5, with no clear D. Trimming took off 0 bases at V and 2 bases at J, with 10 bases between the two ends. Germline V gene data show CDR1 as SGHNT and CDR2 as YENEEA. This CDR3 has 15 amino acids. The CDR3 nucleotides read TGTGCCAGCAGCTTAGATACCTCTCCACAAGAGACCCAGTACTTC. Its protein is CASSLDTSPQETQYF. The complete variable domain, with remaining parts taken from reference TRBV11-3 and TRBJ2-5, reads EAGVVQSPRYKIIEKKQPVAFWCNPISGHNTLYWYLQNLGQGPELLIRYENEEAVDDSQLPKDRFSAERLKGVDSTLKIQPAELGDSAVYLCASSLDTSPQETQYFGPGTRLLVL.

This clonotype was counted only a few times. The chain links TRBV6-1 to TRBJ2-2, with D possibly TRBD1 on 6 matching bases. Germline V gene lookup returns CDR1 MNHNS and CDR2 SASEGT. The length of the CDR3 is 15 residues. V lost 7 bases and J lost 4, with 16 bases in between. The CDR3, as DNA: TGTGCCAGCACCCCCGGGACAATTATCACCGGGGAGCTGTTTTTT. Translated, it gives CASTPGTIITGELFF.

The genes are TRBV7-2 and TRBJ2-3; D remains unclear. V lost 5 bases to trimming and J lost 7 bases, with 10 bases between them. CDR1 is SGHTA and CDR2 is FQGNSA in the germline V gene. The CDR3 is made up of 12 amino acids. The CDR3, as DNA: TGTGCCAGCAGCCCCAGGTCGAATACGCAGTATTTT. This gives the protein CASSPRSNTQYF.

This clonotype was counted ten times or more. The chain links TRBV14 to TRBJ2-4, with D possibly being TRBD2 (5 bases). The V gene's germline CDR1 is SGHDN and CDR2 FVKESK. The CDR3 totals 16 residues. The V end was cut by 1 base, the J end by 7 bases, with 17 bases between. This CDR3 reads CASSQGWTPVGNIQYF. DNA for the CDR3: TGTGCCAGCAGCCAAGGTTGGACTCCCGTGGGGAACATTCAGTACTTC.

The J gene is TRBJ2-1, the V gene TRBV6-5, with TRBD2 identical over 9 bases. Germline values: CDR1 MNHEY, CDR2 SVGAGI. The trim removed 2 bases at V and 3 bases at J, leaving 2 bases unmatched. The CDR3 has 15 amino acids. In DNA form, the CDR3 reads TGTGCCAGCAGTTACGGCGGGAGGGTCTACAATGAGCAGTTCTTC. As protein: CASSYGGRVYNEQFF.

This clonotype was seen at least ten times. The CDR3 sequence: CASSYGGLPYNEQFF. CDR3 DNA sequence: TGTGCCAGCAGTTACGGGGGTTTGCCCTACAATGAGCAGTTCTTC. The V call is TRBV6-2 or TRBV6-3, the J call TRBJ2-1; D tentatively reads TRBD1 or TRBD2 (5 bases each). CDR3 length equals 15 residues. Trimming stripped 2 bases from V and 2 bases from J, with 10 bases between. The V gene's germline CDR1 is MNHEY and CDR2 SVGEGT.

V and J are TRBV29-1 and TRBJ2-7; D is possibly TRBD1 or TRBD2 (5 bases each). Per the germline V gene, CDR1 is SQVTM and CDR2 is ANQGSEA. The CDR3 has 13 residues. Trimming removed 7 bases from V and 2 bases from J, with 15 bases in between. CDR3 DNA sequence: TGCAGCGCCCGGGACCCACCTACCTACGAGCAGTACTTC. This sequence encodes CSARDPPTYEQYF.

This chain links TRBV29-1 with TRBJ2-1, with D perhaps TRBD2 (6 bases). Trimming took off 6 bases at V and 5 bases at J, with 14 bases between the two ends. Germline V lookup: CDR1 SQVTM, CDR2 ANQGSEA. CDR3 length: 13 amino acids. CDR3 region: CSVERATNNEQFF. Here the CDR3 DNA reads TGCAGCGTGGAGCGGGCAACAAACAATGAGCAGTTCTTC.

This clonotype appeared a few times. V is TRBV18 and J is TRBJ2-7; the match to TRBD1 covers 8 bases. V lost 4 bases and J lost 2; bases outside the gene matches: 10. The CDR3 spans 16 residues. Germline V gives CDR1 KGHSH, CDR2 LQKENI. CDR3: CASSLRTGSGPYEQYF. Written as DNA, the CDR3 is TGTGCCAGCTCACTTCGGACAGGGAGCGGCCCCTACGAGCAGTACTTC. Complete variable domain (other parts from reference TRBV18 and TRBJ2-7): NAGVMQNPRHLVRRRGQEARLRCSPMKGHSHVYWYRQLPEEGLKFMVYLQKENIIDESGMPKERFSAEFPKEGPSILRIQQVVRGDSAAYFCASSLRTGSGPYEQYFGPGTRLTVT.

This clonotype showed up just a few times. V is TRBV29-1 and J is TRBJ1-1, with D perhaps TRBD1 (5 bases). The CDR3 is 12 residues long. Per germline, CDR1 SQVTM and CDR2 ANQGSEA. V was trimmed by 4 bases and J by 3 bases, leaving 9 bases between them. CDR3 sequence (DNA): TGCAGCGTTGGGGGGGGGTACACTGAAGCTTTCTTT. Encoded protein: CSVGGGYTEAFF.

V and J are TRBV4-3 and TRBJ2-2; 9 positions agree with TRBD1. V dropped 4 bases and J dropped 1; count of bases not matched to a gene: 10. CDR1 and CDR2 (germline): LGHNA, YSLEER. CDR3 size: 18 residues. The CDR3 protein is CASSLTGGPKENTGELFF. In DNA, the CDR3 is TGCGCCAGCAGCCTTACAGGGGGCCCTAAGGAGAACACCGGGGAGCTGTTTTTT.

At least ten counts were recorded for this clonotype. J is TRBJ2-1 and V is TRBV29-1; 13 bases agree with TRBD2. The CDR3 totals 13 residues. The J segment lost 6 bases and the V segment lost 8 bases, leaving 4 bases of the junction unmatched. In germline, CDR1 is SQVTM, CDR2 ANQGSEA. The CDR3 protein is CSMGTSGVNEQFF. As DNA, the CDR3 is TGCAGCATGGGGACTAGCGGGGTCAATGAGCAGTTCTTC.

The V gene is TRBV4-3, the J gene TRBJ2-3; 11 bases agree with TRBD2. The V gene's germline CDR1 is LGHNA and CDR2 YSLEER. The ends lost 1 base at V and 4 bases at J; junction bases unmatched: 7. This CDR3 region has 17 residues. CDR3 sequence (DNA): TGCGCCAGCAGCCAAGGACTAGCGGGACTTAACGCAGATACGCAGTATTTT. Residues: CASSQGLAGLNADTQYF.

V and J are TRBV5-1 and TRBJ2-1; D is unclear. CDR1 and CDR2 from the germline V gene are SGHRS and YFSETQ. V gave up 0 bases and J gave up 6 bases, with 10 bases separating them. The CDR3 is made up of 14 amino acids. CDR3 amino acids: CASSLGHLVNEQFF. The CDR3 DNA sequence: TGCGCCAGCAGCTTGGGCCACTTAGTCAATGAGCAGTTCTTC.